This T cell receptor beta chain came from a study of Graves' ophthalmopathy and Graves' hyperthyroidism. This clonotype has ten or more counts. At one end the junction does not follow the germline gene, possibly because of a read error. This CDR3 contains 15 residues. From germline, CDR1 is KGHDR and CDR2 SFDVKD. Using RNA transcripts, the TCR beta CDR3 regions were amplified. An initial RT-PCR round employing HTBI primers preceded a second-round multiplex PCR. Each CDR3 protein is one row after TCRdb ran MiXCR on the multiplex PCR reads. This sample yields 650,000 to 900,000 distinct CDR3 sequences, of which 35% to 50% are seen a single time; 40% to 55% belongs to the top ten.

This chain uses TRBV24-1 with TRBJ1-5, with TRBD1 identical over 10 bases. Specimen: peripheral blood. The source is an adult man with Graves' ophthalmopathy. CDR3 DNA sequence: TGTGCCAGCAGTTACTCGGGACAGGGGAATCAGCCCCAGCATTTT. This encodes CASSYSGQGNQPQHF.